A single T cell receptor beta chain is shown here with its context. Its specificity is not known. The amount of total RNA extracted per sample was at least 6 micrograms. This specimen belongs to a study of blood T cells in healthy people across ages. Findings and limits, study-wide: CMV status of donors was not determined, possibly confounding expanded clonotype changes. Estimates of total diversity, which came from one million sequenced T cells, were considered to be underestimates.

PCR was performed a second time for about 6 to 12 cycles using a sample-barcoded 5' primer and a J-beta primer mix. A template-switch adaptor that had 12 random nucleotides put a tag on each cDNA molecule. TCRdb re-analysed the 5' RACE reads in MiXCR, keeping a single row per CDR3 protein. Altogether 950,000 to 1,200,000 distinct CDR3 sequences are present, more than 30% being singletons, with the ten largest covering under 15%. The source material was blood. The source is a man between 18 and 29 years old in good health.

The CDR3 is CSARVGNSPLHF. The DNA of the CDR3 is TGCAGTGCTAGAGTAGGGAACTCACCCCTCCACTTT. This sequence joins TRBV20-1 and TRBJ1-6, with unresolved D. The CDR3 length is 12 residues. Germline V gene lookup returns CDR1 DFQATT and CDR2 SNEGSKA (reference sequence). Trimming left V 1 base short and J 10 bases short, with 8 bases between.